This T cell receptor (beta chain) was captured by sequencing in a study of blood T cell repertoires in COVID-19. About the study: PBMCs, B-cell-depleted T cells, or T cells were the source of the cDNA or gDNA that made up the material.

Authors' methods: Reference gene primer amplification gave estimated nucleated cell counts. Assay used: immunoSEQ multiplex PCR; TCRdb lists only in-frame clones, some missing. D and trimming come from the DNA, and the V and J calls and clone size come from that table. Of tens of thousands of clones in the sample, 84% are singletons; the top ten hold around 5.4%. The CDR3 contains 12 residues. Per the germline V gene, CDR1 is SGHNT and CDR2 is YYREEE (reference sequence). Trimming pared 9 bases from V and 5 bases from J, leaving 12 bases between. Sequenced material: peripheral blood. The receptor's source is a woman aged 55-70 years with acute or convalescent COVID-19. The genes are TRBV5-4 and TRBJ2-1, with D possibly matching TRBD2 (6 bases). This CDR3 is CATKGLDNEQFF. The CDR3 DNA reads as TGTGCCACCAAGGGACTCGACAATGAGCAGTTCTTC.